The 30 T cell receptor beta chains below all came from one sample that was sequenced in a study of blood T cell repertoires in COVID-19. Measured with immunoSEQ multiplex PCR; TCRdb has only the in-frame clones, and not every one. The sample includes more than 300,000 clones, roughly 90% seen only once; the top ten take 0.7% to 0.95%. Material: PBMCs or T cells enriched from blood (not recorded which). These receptors all come from a woman aged 40 to 50 who had been exposed to COVID-19.

The chain recombines TRBV6-2 or TRBV6-3 with TRBJ1-5; TRBD1 matches 7 bases. CDR1 is MNHEY, CDR2 SVGEGT, per germline. The CDR3 is 16 residues long. V lost 1 base and J lost 3; bases outside the gene matches: 6. In DNA, the CDR3 is TGTGCCAGCAGTTACTTTCCTGGGACAGACAATCAGCCCCAGCATTTT. Its translation: CASSYFPGTDNQPQHF.

This sequence joins TRBV7-3 and TRBJ2-1; 11 nucleotides align to TRBD2. The length of the CDR3 is 15 residues. The J segment lost 9 bases and the V segment lost 5 bases, leaving 9 bases of the junction unmatched. Germline V gene data show CDR1 as SGHTA and CDR2 as FQGTGA. The CDR3 reads CASSLSGGAGSEQFF. DNA of the CDR3: TGTGCCAGCAGCCTTAGCGGGGGGGCCGGTAGTGAGCAGTTCTTC.

This chain links TRBV5-1 with TRBJ1-2; D not resolved. Germline values: CDR1 SGHRS, CDR2 YFSETQ. V was trimmed by 5 bases and J by 7 bases, leaving 18 bases between them. The CDR3 covers 14 residues. Written as DNA, the CDR3 is TGCGCCAGCAGTTACGGACCGGGATCGGGTGGCTACACCTTC. It codes for CASSYGPGSGGYTF.

The chain recombines TRBV3-1 (or the pseudogene TRBV3-2) with TRBJ2-1, with D perhaps TRBD1 (6 bases). Looked up from germline, CDR1 is LGHDT and CDR2 is YNNKEL (reference sequence). V was cut by 3 bases and J by 9 bases, with 18 bases left in between. The CDR3 extends over 15 amino acids. CDR3 region: CASSQTLSRGSEQFF. The DNA of the CDR3 is TGTGCCAGCAGCCAGACATTAAGCAGGGGAAGTGAGCAGTTCTTC.

The chain links TRBV2 to TRBJ1-5; the D is unclear. The germline V gene has CDR1 SNHLY and CDR2 FYNNEI. Between the trimmed V and J ends, which lost 6 bases and 1 base, there was a span of 16 bases. This CDR3 has 16 residues. The CDR3 loop is CASSRKGAESNQPQHF. CDR3 DNA sequence: TGTGCCAGCAGCCGGAAGGGAGCAGAAAGCAATCAGCCCCAGCATTTT.

The gene calls are TRBV5-1 and TRBJ2-4; weak D call: TRBD1 (6 bases). Germline V gene sequence: CDR1 SGHRS, CDR2 YFSETQ. The CDR3 contains 17 residues. The V gene lost 4 bases and the J gene lost 1 base, with 18 bases spanning the gap. The CDR3 coding sequence is TGCGCCAGCAGCCCCTCGGAGGCAGGGGCGGCCAAAAACATTCAGTACTTC. It translates to CASSPSEAGAAKNIQYF.

This rearrangement joins TRBV23-1 to TRBJ2-7, with D tentatively TRBD1 (6 bases). TRBV23-1 is filed as an ORF, its function uncertain. The length of the CDR3 is 15 residues. Between the trimmed V and J ends, which lost 4 bases and 2 bases, there was a span of 15 bases. DNA for the CDR3: TGCGCCAGCAGTCGGGCAGGGGAAGAAACCTACGAGCAGTACTTC. Protein: CASSRAGEETYEQYF.

This CDR3 reads CASSESTGIVSPLHF. Here the CDR3 DNA reads TGTGCCAGCAGTGAATCGACAGGGATAGTCTCACCCCTCCACTTT. The chain uses TRBV25-1 and TRBJ1-6; 7 bases map to TRBD1. The V segment lost 1 base and the J segment 10 bases; nucleotides outside the gene matches: 7. The CDR3 is 15 amino acids. The V gene's germline CDR1 is MGHDK and CDR2 SYGVNS.

The chain combines TRBV7-9 with TRBJ1-5; 8 nucleotides match TRBD1. The trim removed 6 bases at V and 8 bases at J, leaving 6 bases unmatched. Germline V gene data show CDR1 as SEHNR and CDR2 as FQNEAQ (reference sequence). The CDR3 is 13 amino acids. DNA of the CDR3: TGTGCCAGCAGTCGGACAGGGACGGAGCCCCAGCATTTT. Protein: CASSRTGTEPQHF.

The rearrangement links TRBV4-1 to TRBJ1-2; D not certain. Per germline, CDR1 MGHRA and CDR2 YSYEKL. The CDR3 has 14 residues. The germline V and J ends were trimmed by 1 base and 1 base, with 7 bases remaining between them. CDR3 nucleotide sequence: TGCGCCAGCAGCCAAGGCCCAGATAACTATGGCTACACCTTC. It specifies CASSQGPDNYGYTF.

The chain employs TRBV5-5 and TRBJ2-2; tentative D call: TRBD1 (7 bases). V lost 5 bases to trimming and J lost 4 bases, with 18 bases between them. Germline V gives CDR1 SGHKS, CDR2 YYEKEE (reference sequence). The CDR3 sequence is 16 residues long. Here the CDR3 DNA reads TGTGCCAGCAGTGCGGCGGGACAGCTACGCACCGGGGAGCTGTTTTTT. Amino acid sequence: CASSAAGQLRTGELFF.

The V call is TRBV7-3, the J call TRBJ2-1; 9 nucleotides agree with TRBD1. The germline V gene encodes CDR1 SGHTA and CDR2 FQGTGA. V shed 5 bases, J shed 0 bases, and the junction held 2 bases outside the gene matches. This CDR3 has 15 amino acids. For the CDR3, the DNA is TGTGCCAGCAGCCGGGACAGGGACTCCTACAATGAGCAGTTCTTC. Translation: CASSRDRDSYNEQFF. The full variable domain, rest sourced from reference TRBV7-3 and TRBJ2-1, is GAGVSQTPSNKVTEKGKYVELRCDPISGHTALYWYRQSLGQGPEFLIYFQGTGAADDSGLPNDRFFAVRPEGSVSTLKIQRTERGDSAVYLCASSRDRDSYNEQFFGPGTRLTVL.

In its sample, this clone was seen a few times. This rearrangement joins TRBV27 to TRBJ1-6; D is uncertain. Germline CDR1 MNHEY, CDR2 SMNVEV (reference sequence). Trimming cost V 3 bases and J 8 bases, with 11 bases left between them. The CDR3 runs to 14 residues. The CDR3 bases are TGTGCCAGCAGTTTTCAAGGCCGGGATTCACCCCTCCACTTT. It codes for CASSFQGRDSPLHF.

The chain recombines TRBV18 with TRBJ1-1; 9 bases align to TRBD1. This CDR3 comprises 16 residues. The junction had 7 bases not matched to a gene; V was cut back by 4 bases and J by 1 base. Germline CDR1 is KGHSH and CDR2 is LQKENI. The CDR3 is CASSRDRDLRNTEAFF. The CDR3 nucleotides read TGTGCCAGCTCACGGGACAGGGATTTAAGGAACACTGAAGCTTTCTTT. Based on the CDR3 plus reference TRBV18 and TRBJ1-1, the full variable domain is NAGVMQNPRHLVRRRGQEARLRCSPMKGHSHVYWYRQLPEEGLKFMVYLQKENIIDESGMPKERFSAEFPKEGPSILRIQQVVRGDSAAYFCASSRDRDLRNTEAFFGQGTRLTVV.

The V call is TRBV2, the J call TRBJ1-2; D gene unclear. V was pared by 2 bases and J by 4 bases, with 11 bases between. Germline V lookup: CDR1 SNHLY, CDR2 FYNNEI. This CDR3 region has 14 residues. CDR3 nucleotide sequence: TGTGCCAGCAGTGAAAAAGGAGGGCCCTATGGCTACACCTTC. It translates to CASSEKGGPYGYTF.

The chain has TRBV25-1 and TRBJ2-7, with TRBD1 as a possible D gene (6 bases). V was pared by 1 base and J by 0 bases, with 13 bases between. The CDR3 contains 16 residues. Germline CDR1 reads MGHDK; CDR2 reads SYGVNS. CDR3 coding DNA: TGTGCCAGCAGTGAATTCAGGGGAACAAGCTCCTACGAGCAGTACTTC. It encodes CASSEFRGTSSYEQYF.

This rearrangement joins TRBV5-1 to TRBJ2-7; TRBD1 matches at 9 bases. CDR1 is SGHRS, CDR2 YFSETQ, per germline. Trimming cost V 5 bases and J 1 base; bases outside gene matches: 16. The CDR3 sequence is 18 residues long. CDR3 protein: CASRRYPPRTGDSYEQYF. The DNA of the CDR3 is TGCGCCAGCAGACGTTACCCTCCCCGGACAGGGGATTCCTACGAGCAGTACTTC. The full variable domain, completed using reference TRBV5-1 and TRBJ2-7, is KAGVTQTPRYLIKTRGQQVTLSCSPISGHRSVSWYQQTPGQGLQFLFEYFSETQRNKGNFPGRFSGRQFSNSRSEMNVSTLELGDSALYLCASRRYPPRTGDSYEQYFGPGTRLTVT.

This clone showed up just once. V and J are TRBV6-5 and TRBJ1-5, with TRBD1 as a possible D gene (6 bases). Per the germline V gene, CDR1 is MNHEY and CDR2 is SVGAGI. The CDR3 length is 14 residues. Trimming took off 6 bases at V and 6 bases at J, with 15 bases between the two ends. As DNA, the CDR3 is TGTGCCAGCAGCACAGGGTTGAGGGGTCAGCCCCAGCATTTT. Amino acids: CASSTGLRGQPQHF.

This clone occurred once. This chain joins TRBV4-3 and TRBJ1-4; possibly TRBD1 for D (6 bases). Germline loops: CDR1 LGHNA, CDR2 YSLEER. CDR3 length equals 17 residues. Trimming took 0 bases from V and 4 from J, leaving 15 bases between them. The CDR3 protein is CASSQDGGPRYNEKLFF. For the CDR3, the DNA is TGCGCCAGCAGCCAAGACGGGGGGCCCCGGTATAATGAAAAACTGTTTTTT.

The rearrangement joins TRBV19 to TRBJ1-5; TRBD1 is a possible D gene (6 bases). The CDR3 covers 16 residues. The germline V gene encodes CDR1 LNHDA and CDR2 SQIVND (reference sequence). The ends were cut back, 4 bases at V and 0 bases at J, with 13 bases in the middle. The CDR3 reads CASSTRTVYSNQPQHF. The CDR3, as DNA: TGTGCCAGTAGTACACGGACAGTTTATAGCAATCAGCCCCAGCATTTT.

CDR3 amino acids: CAISEINRDLNEKLFF. The CDR3 DNA is TGTGCCATCAGTGAGATAAACAGGGACCTCAATGAAAAACTGTTTTTT. The genes are TRBV10-3 and TRBJ1-4; D is possibly TRBD1 (6 bases). Per the germline V gene, CDR1 is ENHRY and CDR2 is SYGVKD. The CDR3 sequence is 16 residues long. Trimming took off 2 bases at V and 5 bases at J, with 15 bases between the two ends.

The chain uses TRBV11-3 and TRBJ1-1; 9 nucleotides line up with TRBD1. The V gene's germline CDR1 is SGHNT and CDR2 YENEEA. The CDR3 is 17 residues long. J gave up 1 base and V 1 base, and 7 bases lay outside the gene matches. The CDR3, as DNA: TGTGCCAGCAGCTTAGGACAGGGGGGCCTAGAGAACACTGAAGCTTTCTTT. Translation: CASSLGQGGLENTEAFF.

The chain combines TRBV15 with TRBJ1-4, with D tentatively TRBD1 (6 bases). The CDR3 is made up of 20 amino acids. CDR1 is LNHNV and CDR2 is YYDKDF in the germline V gene (reference sequence). Trimming removed 0 bases at V and 6 bases at J, with 26 bases between. The CDR3 spells CATSRDRGLTGYGLDEKLFF. In nucleotides, the CDR3 is TGTGCCACCAGCAGAGATCGGGGATTAACAGGGTACGGGCTCGATGAAAAACTGTTTTTT.

The J gene is TRBJ1-1, the V gene TRBV7-8, with TRBD1 as a possible D gene (6 bases). CDR1 and CDR2 (germline): SGHVS, FQNEAQ. The CDR3 covers 16 residues. Deletions cut 1 base from V and 4 bases from J, with 16 bases between. CDR3 protein: CASSLVIRGAGTEAFF. CDR3 DNA: TGTGCCAGCAGCTTAGTTATACGGGGGGCGGGCACTGAAGCTTTCTTT.

The chain carries TRBV5-1 and TRBJ2-1; the match to TRBD1 covers 7 bases. Per the germline V gene, CDR1 is SGHRS and CDR2 is YFSETQ. The length of the CDR3 is 15 residues. V was pared by 5 bases and J by 8 bases, with 13 bases of the junction left unmatched. CDR3 coding DNA: TGCGCCAGCAGTTCTTTTAGACAGGGTCGGTATGAGCAGTTCTTC. Encoded protein: CASSSFRQGRYEQFF.

The chain has TRBV5-1 and TRBJ1-3, with a weak D call TRBD1 (5 bases). V lost 0 bases and J lost 7, with 14 bases in between. CDR1 is SGHRS and CDR2 is YFSETQ in the germline V gene. This CDR3 is built from 15 residues. The chain's CDR3 is CASSLGPGFANTIYF. CDR3 nucleotides: TGCGCCAGCAGCTTGGGACCAGGGTTCGCGAACACCATATATTTT. Full variable domain (missing parts from reference TRBV5-1 and TRBJ1-3): KAGVTQTPRYLIKTRGQQVTLSCSPISGHRSVSWYQQTPGQGLQFLFEYFSETQRNKGNFPGRFSGRQFSNSRSEMNVSTLELGDSALYLCASSLGPGFANTIYFGEGSWLTVV.

The chain couples TRBV14 to TRBJ1-3, with TRBD1 matching 8 bases. The V gene end was trimmed by 2 bases and the J gene end by 1 base; junction bases not matched to a gene: 1. This CDR3 spans 15 amino acids. Germline V lookup: CDR1 SGHDN, CDR2 FVKESK. This CDR3 is CASSQRTGSGNTIYF. The CDR3 DNA sequence: TGTGCCAGCAGCCAACGGACAGGGTCTGGAAACACCATATATTTT. Drawing the rest from reference TRBV14 and TRBJ1-3, the complete variable domain is EAGVTQFPSHSVIEKGQTVTLRCDPISGHDNLYWYRRVMGKEIKFLLHFVKESKQDESGMPNNRFLAERTGGTYSTLKVQPAELEDSGVYFCASSQRTGSGNTIYFGEGSWLTVV.

This chain joins TRBV24-1 and TRBJ2-1; 9 bases match TRBD1. Germline CDR1 and CDR2: KGHDR and SFDVKD. The CDR3 totals 17 residues. Trimming removed 2 bases from V and 6 bases from J; junction bases left unmatched: 10. The CDR3: CATSDSGGTGLFNEQFF. The CDR3 bases are TGTGCCACCAGTGATTCAGGGGGGACAGGGCTTTTCAATGAGCAGTTCTTC.

The chain recombines TRBV15 with TRBJ1-6, with a tentative D call TRBD1 (6 bases). The V and J ends lost 3 bases and 7 bases respectively, with 13 bases between them. This CDR3 comprises 15 residues. Per germline, CDR1 LNHNV and CDR2 YYDKDF (reference sequence). This CDR3 reads CATSRSRDTNSPLHF. Here the CDR3 DNA reads TGTGCCACCAGCAGGTCCCGGGACACAAATTCACCCCTCCACTTT.

Many counts were recorded for this clone. The chain is built from TRBV10-1 and TRBJ2-3; the D gene is possibly TRBD2 (6 bases). This CDR3 is 14 amino acids long. Germline CDR1 reads WNHNN; CDR2 reads SYGVQD (reference sequence). The V end lost 7 bases, the J end lost 2 bases, and 13 bases lay between the germline ends. The CDR3 loop reads CASIREVFTDTQYF. As DNA, the CDR3 is TGCGCCAGCATAAGGGAGGTTTTCACAGATACGCAGTATTTT.